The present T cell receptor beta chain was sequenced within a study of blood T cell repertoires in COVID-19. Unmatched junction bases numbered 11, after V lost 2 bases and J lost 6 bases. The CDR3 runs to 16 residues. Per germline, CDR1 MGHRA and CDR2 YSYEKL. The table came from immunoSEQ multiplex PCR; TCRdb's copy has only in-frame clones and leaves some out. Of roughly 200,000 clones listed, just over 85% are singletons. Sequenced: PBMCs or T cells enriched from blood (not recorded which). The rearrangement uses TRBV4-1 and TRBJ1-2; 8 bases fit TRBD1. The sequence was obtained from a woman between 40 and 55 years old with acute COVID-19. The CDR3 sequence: CASSQILTGDKDGYTF. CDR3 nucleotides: TGCGCCAGCAGCCAAATATTGACAGGGGATAAGGATGGCTACACCTTC.